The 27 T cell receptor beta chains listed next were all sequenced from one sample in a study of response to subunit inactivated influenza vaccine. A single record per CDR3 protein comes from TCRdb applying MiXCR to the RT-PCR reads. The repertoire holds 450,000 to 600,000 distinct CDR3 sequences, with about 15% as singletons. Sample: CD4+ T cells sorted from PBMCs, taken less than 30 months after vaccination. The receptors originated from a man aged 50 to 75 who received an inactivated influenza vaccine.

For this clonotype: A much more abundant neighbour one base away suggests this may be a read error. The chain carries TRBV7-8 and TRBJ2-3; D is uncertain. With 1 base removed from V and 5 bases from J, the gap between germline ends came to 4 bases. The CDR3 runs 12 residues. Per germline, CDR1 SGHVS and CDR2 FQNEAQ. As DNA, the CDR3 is TGTGCCAGCAGCTTAGTGAAAGATACGCAGTATTTT. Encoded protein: CASSLVKDTQYF. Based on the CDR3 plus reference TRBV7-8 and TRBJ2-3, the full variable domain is GAGVSQSPRYKVAKRGQDVALRCDPISGHVSLFWYQQALGQGPEFLTYFQNEAQLDKSGLPSDRFFAERPEGSVSTLKIQRTQQEDSAVYLCASSLVKDTQYFGPGTRLTVL.

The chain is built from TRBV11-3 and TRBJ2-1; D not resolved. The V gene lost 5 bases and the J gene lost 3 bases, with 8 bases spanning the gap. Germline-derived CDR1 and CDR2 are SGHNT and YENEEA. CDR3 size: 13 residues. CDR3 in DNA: TGTGCCAGCAGCCCAACCAGCTACAATGAGCAGTTCTTC. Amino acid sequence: CASSPTSYNEQFF.

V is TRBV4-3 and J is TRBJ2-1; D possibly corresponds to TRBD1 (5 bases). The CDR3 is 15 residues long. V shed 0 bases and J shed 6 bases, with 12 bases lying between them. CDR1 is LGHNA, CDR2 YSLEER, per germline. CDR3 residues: CASSQDGRVGNEQFF. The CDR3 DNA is TGCGCCAGCAGCCAAGACGGCAGGGTCGGCAATGAGCAGTTCTTC.

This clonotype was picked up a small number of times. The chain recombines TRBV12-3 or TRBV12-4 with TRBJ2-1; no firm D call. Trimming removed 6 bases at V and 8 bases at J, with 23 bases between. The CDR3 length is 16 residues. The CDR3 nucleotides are TGTGCCAGCAGCCCCAACACCGGCCACTCCAACCATGAGCAGTTCTTC. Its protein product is CASSPNTGHSNHEQFF.

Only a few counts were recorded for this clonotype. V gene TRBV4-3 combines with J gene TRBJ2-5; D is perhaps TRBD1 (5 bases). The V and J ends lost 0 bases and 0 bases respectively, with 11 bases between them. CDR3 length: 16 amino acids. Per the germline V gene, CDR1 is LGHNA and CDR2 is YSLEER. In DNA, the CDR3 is TGCGCCAGCAGCCAAGATCGGACACAGTACCAAGAGACCCAGTACTTC. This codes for CASSQDRTQYQETQYF.

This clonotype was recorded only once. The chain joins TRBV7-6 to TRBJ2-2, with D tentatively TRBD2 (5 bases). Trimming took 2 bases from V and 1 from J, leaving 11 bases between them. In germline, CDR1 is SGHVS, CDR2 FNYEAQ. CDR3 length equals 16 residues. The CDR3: CASSLLPGVNTGELFF. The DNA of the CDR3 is TGTGCCAGCAGCTTATTGCCCGGGGTGAACACCGGGGAGCTGTTTTTT.

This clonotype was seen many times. For the CDR3, the DNA is TGTGCCAGCAGTCGGGACGGAGGAAACACCATATATTTT. It specifies CASSRDGGNTIYF. This chain links TRBV6-6 with TRBJ1-3, with a possible D match to TRBD1 (5 bases). CDR1 is MNHNY and CDR2 is SVGAGI in the germline V gene (reference sequence). Trimming removed 5 bases at V and 4 bases at J, with 9 bases between. The CDR3 has 13 residues.

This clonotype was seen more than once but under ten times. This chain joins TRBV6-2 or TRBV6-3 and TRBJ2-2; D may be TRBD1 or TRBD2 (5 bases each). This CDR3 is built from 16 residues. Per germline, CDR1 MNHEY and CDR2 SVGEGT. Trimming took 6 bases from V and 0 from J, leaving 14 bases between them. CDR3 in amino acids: CASSPPGRTNTGELFF. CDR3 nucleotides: TGTGCCAGCAGCCCCCCGGGACGTACGAACACCGGGGAGCTGTTTTTT.

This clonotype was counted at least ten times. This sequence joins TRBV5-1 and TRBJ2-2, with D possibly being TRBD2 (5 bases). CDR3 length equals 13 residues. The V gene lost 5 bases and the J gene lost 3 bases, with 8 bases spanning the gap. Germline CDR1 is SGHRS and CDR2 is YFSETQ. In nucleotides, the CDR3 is TGCGCCAGCAGAGGAGCGGACACCGGGGAGCTGTTTTTT. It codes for CASRGADTGELFF.

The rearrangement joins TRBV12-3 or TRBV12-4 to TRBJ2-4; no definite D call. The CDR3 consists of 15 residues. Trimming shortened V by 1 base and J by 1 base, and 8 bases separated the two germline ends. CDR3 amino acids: CASSLGPIAKNIQYF. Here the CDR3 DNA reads TGTGCCAGCAGTTTAGGTCCTATCGCCAAAAACATTCAGTACTTC.

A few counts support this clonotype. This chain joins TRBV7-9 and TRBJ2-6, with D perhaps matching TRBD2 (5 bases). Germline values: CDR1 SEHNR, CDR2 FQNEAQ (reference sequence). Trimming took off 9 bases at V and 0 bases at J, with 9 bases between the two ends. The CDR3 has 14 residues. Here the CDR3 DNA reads TGTGCCAGGGACGGGAACTCTGGGGCCAACGTCCTGACTTTC. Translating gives CARDGNSGANVLTF.

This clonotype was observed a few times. CDR3 DNA sequence: TGTGCCAGCAGCGTAGTGGAGGGAACGCAGTATTTT. Amino acids: CASSVVEGTQYF. This chain links TRBV9 with TRBJ2-3; possible D gene TRBD2, 6 bases. In germline, CDR1 is SGDLS, CDR2 YYNGEE. This CDR3 region has 12 residues. The V gene lost 0 bases and the J gene lost 9 bases, with 8 bases spanning the gap. The complete variable domain, with remaining parts taken from reference TRBV9 and TRBJ2-3, reads DSGVTQTPKHLITATGQRVTLRCSPRSGDLSVYWYQQSLDQGLQFLIQYYNGEERAKGNILERFSAQQFPDLHSELNLSSLELGDSALYFCASSVVEGTQYFGPGTRLTVL.

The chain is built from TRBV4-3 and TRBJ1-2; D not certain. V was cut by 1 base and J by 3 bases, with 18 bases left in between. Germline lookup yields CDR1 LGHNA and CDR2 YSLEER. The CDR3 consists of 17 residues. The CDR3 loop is CASSQGGGGGHYYGYTF. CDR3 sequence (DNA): TGCGCCAGCAGCCAAGGAGGTGGCGGAGGGCACTACTATGGCTACACCTTC.

The CDR3 bases are TGCAGCGTTGAAGATAGATTTCGGACAGGGGCAGGTGAGCAGTTCTTC. As protein: CSVEDRFRTGAGEQFF. The V call is TRBV29-1, the J call TRBJ2-1; 9 bases align to TRBD1. Unmatched junction bases numbered 12, after V lost 0 bases and J lost 9 bases. The CDR3 runs 16 residues. CDR1 and CDR2 from the germline V gene are SQVTM and ANQGSEA.

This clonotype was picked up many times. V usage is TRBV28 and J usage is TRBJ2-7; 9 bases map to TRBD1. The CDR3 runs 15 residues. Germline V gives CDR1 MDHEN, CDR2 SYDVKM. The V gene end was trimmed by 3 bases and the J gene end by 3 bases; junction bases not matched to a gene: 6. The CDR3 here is CASSFPDRGFYEQYF. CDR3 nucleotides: TGTGCCAGCAGTTTCCCCGACAGGGGGTTCTACGAGCAGTACTTC.

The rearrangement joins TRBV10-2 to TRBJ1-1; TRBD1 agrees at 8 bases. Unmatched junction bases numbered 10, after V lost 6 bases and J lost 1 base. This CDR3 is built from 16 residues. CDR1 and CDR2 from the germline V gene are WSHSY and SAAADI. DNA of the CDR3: TGCGCCAGCAGAGCCGGGACAGGTAGGGCGAACACTGAAGCTTTCTTT. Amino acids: CASRAGTGRANTEAFF.

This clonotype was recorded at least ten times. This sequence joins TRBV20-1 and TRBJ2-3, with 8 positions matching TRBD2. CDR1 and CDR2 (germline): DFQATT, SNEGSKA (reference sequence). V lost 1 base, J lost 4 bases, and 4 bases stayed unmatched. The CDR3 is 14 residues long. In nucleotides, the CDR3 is TGCAGTGCTAGAGCGGGGGGGACTTCAGATACGCAGTATTTT. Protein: CSARAGGTSDTQYF.

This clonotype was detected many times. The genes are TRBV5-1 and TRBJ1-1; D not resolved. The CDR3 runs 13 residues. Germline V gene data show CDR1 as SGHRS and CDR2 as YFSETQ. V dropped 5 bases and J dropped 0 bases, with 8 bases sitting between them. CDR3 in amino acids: CASRPKVNTEAFF. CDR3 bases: TGCGCCAGCAGGCCCAAGGTGAACACTGAAGCTTTCTTT.

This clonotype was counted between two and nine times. In DNA, the CDR3 is TGCGCCAGCAGGGACTTCGGGACCCAGTACTTC. It specifies CASRDFGTQYF. This chain uses TRBV10-2 with TRBJ2-5; D may be TRBD2 (5 bases). CDR3 length: 11 residues. The V gene lost 6 bases and the J gene lost 7 bases, with 9 bases spanning the gap. The germline V gene encodes CDR1 WSHSY and CDR2 SAAADI.

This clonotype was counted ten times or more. DNA of the CDR3: TGTGCCACCAGCCCCGATTGGGGTGAGACCCAGTACTTC. Encoded protein: CATSPDWGETQYF. This sequence joins TRBV24-1 and TRBJ2-5; D gene ambiguous. Trimming removed 7 bases from V and 5 bases from J, with 13 bases in between. The CDR3 loop spans 13 amino acids. Germline-derived CDR1 and CDR2 are KGHDR and SFDVKD.

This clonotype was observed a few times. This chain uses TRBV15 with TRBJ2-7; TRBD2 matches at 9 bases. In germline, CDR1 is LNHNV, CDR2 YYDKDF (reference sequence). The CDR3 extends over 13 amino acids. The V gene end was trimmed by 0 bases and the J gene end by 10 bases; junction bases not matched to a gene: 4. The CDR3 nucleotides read TGTGCCACCAGCAGAGATGGGCTAGCGGGACAGTACTTC. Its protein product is CATSRDGLAGQYF.

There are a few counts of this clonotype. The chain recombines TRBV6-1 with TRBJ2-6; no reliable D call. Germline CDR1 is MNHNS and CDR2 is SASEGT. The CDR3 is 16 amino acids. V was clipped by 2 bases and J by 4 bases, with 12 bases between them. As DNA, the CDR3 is TGTGCCAGCAGTGAATCCAGTTCAAGCGGGGCCAACGTCCTGACTTTC. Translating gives CASSESSSSGANVLTF.

DNA for the CDR3: TGTGCCAGCAGCCCCCCGGGATCCTATAATTCACCCCTCCACTTT. Protein: CASSPPGSYNSPLHF. The chain combines TRBV3-1 with TRBJ1-6; D remains unclear. CDR1 and CDR2 from the germline V gene are LGHDT and YNNKEL (reference sequence). This CDR3 has 15 residues. V was trimmed by 4 bases and J by 1 base, leaving 8 bases between them. Full variable domain (remainder filled in from reference TRBV3-1 and TRBJ1-6): DTAVSQTPKYLVTQMGNDKSIKCEQNLGHDTMYWYKQDSKKFLKIMFSYNNKELIINETVPNRFSPKSPDKAHLNLHINSLELGDSAVYFCASSPPGSYNSPLHFGNGTRLTVT.

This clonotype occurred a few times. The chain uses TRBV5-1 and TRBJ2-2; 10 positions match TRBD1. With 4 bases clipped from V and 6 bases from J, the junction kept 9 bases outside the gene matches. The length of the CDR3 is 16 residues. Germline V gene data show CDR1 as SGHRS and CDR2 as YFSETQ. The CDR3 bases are TGCGCCAGCAGCCCGACAGGGGGCAAAATGGCCGGGGAGCTGTTTTTT. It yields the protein CASSPTGGKMAGELFF.

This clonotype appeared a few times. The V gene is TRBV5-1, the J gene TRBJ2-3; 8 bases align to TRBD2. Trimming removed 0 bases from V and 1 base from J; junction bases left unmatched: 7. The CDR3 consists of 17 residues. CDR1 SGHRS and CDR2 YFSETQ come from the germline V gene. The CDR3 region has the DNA TGCGCCAGCAGCTTGGGTTTCGCGGGAGGAGGCACAGATACGCAGTATTTT. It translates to CASSLGFAGGGTDTQYF.

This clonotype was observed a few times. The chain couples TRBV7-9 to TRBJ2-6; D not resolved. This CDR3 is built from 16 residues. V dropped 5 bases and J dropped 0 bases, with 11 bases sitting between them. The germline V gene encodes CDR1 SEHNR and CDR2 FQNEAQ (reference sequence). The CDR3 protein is CASSPFLGSGANVLTF. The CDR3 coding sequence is TGTGCCAGCAGCCCTTTTTTGGGCTCTGGGGCCAACGTCCTGACTTTC.

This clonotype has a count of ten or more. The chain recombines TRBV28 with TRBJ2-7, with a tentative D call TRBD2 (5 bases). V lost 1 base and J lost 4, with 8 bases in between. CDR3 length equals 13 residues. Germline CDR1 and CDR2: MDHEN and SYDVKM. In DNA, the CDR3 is TGTGCCAGCAGTTTATCGCTAGCATACGAGCAGTACTTC. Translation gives CASSLSLAYEQYF.